These T cell receptor beta chains were read from a single sample in a study of patients and donors after allogeneic stem cell transplantation. TCRdb recomputed calls from the RT-PCR reads with MiXCR, one row per CDR3 protein. The table records about 960,000 distinct CDR3 sequences, under 20% of them present only once. The specimen sequenced was blood, either unsorted or a sorted T cell fraction (not recorded which). These receptors were taken from a human donor who was either an allogeneic HSCT recipient or a stem cell or donor lymphocyte infusion donor (not recorded which). It is not recorded whose cells these are; they may come from a transplant donor. Each CDR3 is given with its conserved first and last residue. A D gene is named only where the DNA matches it firmly. Some rows mark clone size as missing; the rest say once, few, many or name a class of expanded clone.

d_call	j_call	v_call	clone_size	cdr3_aa	cdr3_nt
NA	TRBJ2-7	TRBV12-3/TRBV12-4	few	CASTPGPYSLHEQYF	TGTGCCAGCACTCCGGGGCCCTATAGTCTCCACGAGCAGTACTTC
TRBD2	TRBJ2-3	TRBV12-3/TRBV12-4	NA	CASTSGASGTLPSTDTQYF	TGTGCCAGCACCTCTGGGGCTAGCGGGACTTTGCCTAGCACAGATACGCAGTATTTT
TRBD2	TRBJ2-2	TRBV29-1	few	CSVTSGVNTGELFF	TGCAGCGTGACTAGCGGGGTAAACACCGGGGAGCTGTTTTTT
NA	TRBJ2-2	TRBV6-2/TRBV6-3	few	CASSYNRPENTGELFF	TGTGCCAGCAGTTACAATAGACCGGAGAACACCGGGGAGCTGTTTTTT
TRBD2	TRBJ2-1	TRBV6-5	once	CASSYAPSGRYNEQFF	TGTGCCAGCAGTTACGCCCCTAGCGGGAGGTACAATGAGCAGTTCTTC
NA	TRBJ2-1	TRBV7-3	NA	CASSSTGLPYNEQFF	TGTGCCAGCAGCTCAACGGGACTTCCCTACAATGAGCAGTTCTTC
TRBD1	TRBJ2-2	TRBV19	many	CASSRTGNTGELFF	TGTGCCAGCAGTCGGACAGGGAACACCGGGGAGCTGTTTTTT
TRBD2	TRBJ2-1	TRBV27	few	CASSVSGPPSGEQFF	TGTGCCAGCAGTGTCTCAGGCCCTCCTAGCGGGGAGCAGTTCTTC
NA	TRBJ1-2	TRBV19	NA	CASSIGADNYGYTF	TGTGCCAGTAGTATAGGGGCGGACAACTATGGCTACACCTTC
TRBD1	TRBJ2-3	TRBV7-2	few	CASSFGTGVTDTQYF	TGTGCCAGCAGCTTCGGGACAGGGGTAACAGATACGCAGTATTTT
NA	TRBJ1-4	TRBV2	NA	CASRNTATNEKLFF	TGTGCCAGCAGGAATACAGCAACTAATGAAAAACTGTTTTTT
NA	TRBJ2-5	TRBV12-3/TRBV12-4	few	CASSTPGPTRETQYF	TGTGCCAGCAGTACCCCAGGCCCGACTCGAGAGACCCAGTACTTC
NA	TRBJ2-1	TRBV24-1	NA	CATSDLYEQFF	TGTGCCACCAGTGATTTGTATGAGCAGTTCTTC
NA	TRBJ2-7	TRBV11-2	NA	CASSLGVLSGEQYF	TGTGCCAGCAGCTTAGGGGTCTTATCCGGCGAGCAGTACTTC
TRBD1	TRBJ1-1	TRBV5-1	NA	CASSLGTGVRSEAFF	TGCGCCAGCAGCCTAGGGACAGGGGTTCGCAGTGAAGCTTTCTTT
NA	TRBJ1-3	TRBV5-5	few	CASSVEAGTQNTIYF	TGTGCCAGCAGCGTGGAAGCCGGGACCCAGAACACCATATATTTT
NA	TRBJ1-5	TRBV20-1	few	CSAFLHPRGFSNQPQHF	TGCAGTGCGTTCCTCCACCCCCGCGGGTTTAGCAATCAGCCCCAGCATTTT
NA	TRBJ2-4	TRBV30	NA	CAWDAAKNIQYF	TGTGCCTGGGATGCGGCCAAAAACATTCAGTACTTC
NA	TRBJ2-7	TRBV20-1	NA	CSARPDFYEQYF	TGCAGTGCTAGACCTGATTTCTACGAGCAGTACTTC